Listed here are 10 T cell receptor beta chains from one sample, sequenced in a study of OX40 agonist ivuxolimab in advanced cancers. This table comes from immunoSEQ multiplex PCR, and its TCRdb copy is limited to in-frame clones, with some not included. The data hold 65,000 to 90,000 clones, with 90% to 95% observed a single time. Source: CD4+ or CD8+ T cells sorted from blood, taken in a trial of the OX40 agonist ivuxolimab. The receptors were sampled from an adult with an advanced solid tumor such as melanoma, head and neck, liver or kidney cancer.

On this clone itself: At one boundary the junction diverges from the germline segment, which might be a read error. CDR3 nucleotide sequence: TGTGCTAGCAGCGCCGCGGGGACGGAGACCCAGTACTTC. This translates into CASSAAGTETQYF. The chain employs TRBV7-7 and TRBJ2-5; a possible D gene is TRBD2 (6 bases). The CDR3 runs to 13 residues. Per germline, CDR1 SSHAT and CDR2 FNYEAQ (reference sequence). The variable domain in full, completed from reference TRBV7-7 and TRBJ2-5, reads GAGVSQSPRYKVTKRGQDVTLRCDPISSHATLYWYQQALGQGPEFLTYFNYEAQPDKSGLPSDRFSAERPEGSISTLTIQRTEQRDSAMYRCASSAAGTETQYFGPGTRLLVL.

This clone showed up just once. This chain joins TRBV7-2 and TRBJ2-3, with a possible D match to TRBD2 (6 bases). CDR3 length equals 15 residues. Per the germline V gene, CDR1 is SGHTA and CDR2 is FQGNSA. Trimming shortened V by 5 bases and J by 2 bases, and 14 bases separated the two germline ends. The CDR3 is CASSTLGLFTDTQYF. The CDR3 DNA is TGTGCCAGCAGCACCCTGGGACTTTTCACAGATACGCAGTATTTT.

This chain links TRBV27 with TRBJ1-2; 9 nucleotides align to TRBD1. The J segment lost 4 bases and the V segment lost 5 bases, leaving 8 bases of the junction unmatched. Per the germline V gene, CDR1 is MNHEY and CDR2 is SMNVEV (reference sequence). The CDR3 covers 15 residues. The CDR3 region has the DNA TGTGCCAGCAGTACCGGGACAGGGAAACCCTATGGCTACACCTTC. This encodes CASSTGTGKPYGYTF.

The chain has TRBV10-2 and TRBJ1-2; a possible D gene is TRBD1 (5 bases). The CDR3 contains 13 residues. The germline V gene has CDR1 WSHSY and CDR2 SAAADI. The V and J ends lost 6 bases and 1 base respectively, with 9 bases between them. This chain's CDR3 is CASRDTINYGYTF. CDR3 DNA sequence: TGCGCCAGCAGGGACACTATTAACTATGGCTACACCTTC.

CDR3 nucleotide sequence: TGTGCCAGCAGTCCATCCTACGGGGGGGGCTACGAGCAGTACTTC. Protein: CASSPSYGGGYEQYF. This chain connects TRBV6-6 to TRBJ2-7; 8 bases map to TRBD2. Germline assignment: CDR1 MNHNY and CDR2 SVGAGI (reference sequence). Unmatched junction bases numbered 9, after V lost 5 bases and J lost 3 bases. The CDR3 length is 15 residues.

This clone appeared a single time. The chain recombines TRBV5-4 with TRBJ2-3; D possibly uses TRBD1 or TRBD2 (5 bases each). The CDR3 has 16 residues. With 4 bases removed from V and 0 bases from J, the gap between germline ends came to 15 bases. CDR1 and CDR2 from the germline V gene are SGHNT and YYREEE (reference sequence). CDR3 sequence (DNA): TGTGCCAGCAGCCGTCCCGGGACGGGGAGCACAGATACGCAGTATTTT. Amino acid sequence: CASSRPGTGSTDTQYF.

V gene TRBV7-9 combines with J gene TRBJ2-7; D remains unclear. Per germline, CDR1 SEHNR and CDR2 FQNEAQ (reference sequence). The CDR3 has 13 residues. The V end was cut by 2 bases, the J end by 3 bases, with 8 bases between. The CDR3, as DNA: TGTGCCAGCAGCTTATCCCCGATCTACGAGCAGTACTTC. Translated, it gives CASSLSPIYEQYF.

J is TRBJ2-1 and V is TRBV4-3; 9 bases line up with TRBD2. Germline assignment: CDR1 LGHNA and CDR2 YSLEER. The CDR3 is made up of 16 amino acids. Trimming at V came to 4 bases and at J to 3 bases, leaving 7 bases not matched to a gene. CDR3 residues: CASSPRPSGNYNEQFF. CDR3 nucleotide sequence: TGCGCCAGCAGCCCCCGTCCTAGCGGGAACTACAATGAGCAGTTCTTC.

This chain joins TRBV6-1 and TRBJ2-2, with unresolved D. With 1 base removed from V and 7 bases from J, the gap between germline ends came to 10 bases. In germline, CDR1 is MNHNS, CDR2 SASEGT. This CDR3 is built from 14 residues. The CDR3 sequence is CASSEEWGNGELFF. CDR3 coding DNA: TGTGCCAGCAGTGAAGAGTGGGGTAACGGGGAGCTGTTTTTT.

The rearrangement joins TRBV19 to TRBJ2-7; D perhaps matches TRBD2 (6 bases). Trimming took off 6 bases at V and 0 bases at J, with 18 bases between the two ends. This CDR3 region has 16 residues. CDR1 and CDR2 (germline): LNHDA, SQIVND (reference sequence). CDR3 in DNA: TGTGCCAGTAGCGGGGGTGATGGGGATAACTCCTACGAGCAGTACTTC. As protein: CASSGGDGDNSYEQYF.